The sequence of this T cell receptor (beta chain) was determined in a study of graft-versus-host responses after intestinal transplantation. Clones were read by immunoSEQ multiplex PCR, and TCRdb kept only the in-frame ones, dropping some. This sample yields around 21,000 clones, of which 25% to 35% are seen a single time; roughly 9.2% belongs to the top ten. Co-plated with some 200,000 CFSE-labeled responder cells were some 200,000 irradiated, violet-dye-labeled stimulator cells. This TCR was recovered from a human patient who received an intestinal transplant. Material: alloreactive CD8+ T cells from a mixed lymphocyte reaction culture, obtained before intestinal transplant. Subset of the sample: CFSE-low proliferating T cells sorted from approximately six-day pre-transplant mixed lymphocyte reaction (GvH or HvG direction).

DNA of the CDR3: TGTGCCAGCAGCTTAATAGGGGGCCGCAAGAGACCCCAGTACTTC. Its translation is CASSLIGGRKRPQYF. The chain uses TRBV7-2 and TRBJ2-5; 7 bases align to TRBD1. With V trimmed by 2 bases and J by 9 bases, 12 bases remained unmatched. The CDR3 has 15 amino acids. From germline, CDR1 is SGHTA and CDR2 FQGNSA. The entire variable domain, with the rest obtained from reference TRBV7-2 and TRBJ2-5, is as follows: GAGVSQSPSNKVTEKGKDVELRCDPISGHTALYWYRQSLGQGLEFLIYFQGNSAPDKSGLPSDRFSAERTGGSVSTLTIQRTQQEDSAVYLCASSLIGGRKRPQYFGPGTRLLVL.